The source of this T cell receptor beta chain is a study of CD8 T cells in Susac syndrome. Trimming pared 5 bases from V and 4 bases from J, leaving 14 bases between. CDR3 length: 14 residues. It was with random hexamers that about 0.45 to 1 ug RNA was reverse transcribed. Each CDR3 protein gets one entry after TCRdb re-called the immunoSEQ multiplex PCR reads with MiXCR. The sample consists of over 100,000 distinct CDR3 sequences, approximately 96% of them appearing once. Study results and limitations: The TCR sequencing and HLA analysis in the study involved a relatively small number of individuals, as the study acknowledged.

Concerning this clonotype itself: The antigen is unknown.

V is TRBV12-3 or TRBV12-4 and J is TRBJ2-5, with D unclear. Sequences were obtained from CD4+ T cells from PBMCs. This TCR was recovered from a human donor in good health. CDR3 residues: CASSILANGETQYF. DNA for the CDR3: TGTGCCAGCAGTATCCTGGCGAACGGAGAGACCCAGTACTTC.